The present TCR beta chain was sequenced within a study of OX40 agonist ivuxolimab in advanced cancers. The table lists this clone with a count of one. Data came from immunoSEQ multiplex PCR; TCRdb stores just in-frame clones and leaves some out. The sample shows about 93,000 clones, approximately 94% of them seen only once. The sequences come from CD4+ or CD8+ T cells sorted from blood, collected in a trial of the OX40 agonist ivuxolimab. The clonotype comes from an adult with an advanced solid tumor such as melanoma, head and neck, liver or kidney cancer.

CDR3 sequence: CASSFSRGSYNSPLHF. CDR3 coding DNA: TGTGCCAGCAGCTTTTCACGGGGCTCCTATAATTCACCCCTCCACTTT. The chain is built from TRBV5-6 and TRBJ1-6; D gene ambiguous. CDR3 size: 16 residues. Germline V lookup: CDR1 SGHDT, CDR2 YYEEEE. V lost 2 bases and J lost 0, with 9 bases in between.